These T cell receptor beta chains were read from a single sample in a study of OX40 agonist ivuxolimab in advanced cancers. The data were produced by immunoSEQ multiplex PCR, yet TCRdb's version contains in-frame clones alone and is incomplete. In the table there are approximately 7,000 clones, approximately 94% of which are singletons. The sample here was CD4+ or CD8+ T cells sorted from blood, taken in a trial of the OX40 agonist ivuxolimab. The receptor source for this set is an adult with an advanced solid tumor such as melanoma, head and neck, liver or kidney cancer. The CDR3 runs from the conserved cysteine through the conserved F or W. Each record gives: J gene, D gene, clone size, V gene, CDR3 DNA, CDR3 protein. A D gene is named only where the DNA matches it firmly. Clone size is stated in some rows and not others, as once, few, many or a class when expanded.

j_gene: TRBJ2-1; d_gene: TRBD2; abundance: few; v_gene: TRBV23-1; CDR3nt: TGCGCCAGCACCCTAGGACTAGCGGACCACAATGAGCAGTTCTTC; CDR3aa: CASTLGLADHNEQFF
j_gene: TRBJ2-2; d_gene: -; abundance: -; v_gene: TRBV7-9; CDR3nt: TGTGCCAGCAGCTTAGGACAGTCCACCGGGGAGCTGTTTTTT; CDR3aa: CASSLGQSTGELFF
j_gene: TRBJ1-1; d_gene: -; abundance: once; v_gene: TRBV18; CDR3nt: TGTGCCAGCTCACTGAAGGACAGTTTGAACACTGAAGCTTTCTTT; CDR3aa: CASSLKDSLNTEAFF
j_gene: TRBJ2-5; d_gene: -; abundance: -; v_gene: TRBV11-2; CDR3nt: TGTGCCAGCAGCTTAGAGGTTTCAGGGACCCAGTACTTC; CDR3aa: CASSLEVSGTQYF
j_gene: TRBJ1-2; d_gene: TRBD1; abundance: -; v_gene: TRBV11-1; CDR3nt: TGTGCCAGCAGCTTAGCCGGGACAGGGGGTCGCTATGGCTACACCTTC; CDR3aa: CASSLAGTGGRYGYTF
j_gene: TRBJ2-1; d_gene: -; abundance: -; v_gene: TRBV5-6; CDR3nt: TGTGCCAGCAGCTTAGTAGCGGCTTACAATGAGCAGTTCTTC; CDR3aa: CASSLVAAYNEQFF
j_gene: TRBJ2-3; d_gene: -; abundance: -; v_gene: TRBV14; CDR3nt: TGTGCCAGCAGCCCCGGCGGCAGGCAGAATACGCAGTATTTT; CDR3aa: CASSPGGRQNTQYF
j_gene: TRBJ2-2; d_gene: -; abundance: -; v_gene: TRBV9; CDR3nt: TGTGCCAGCAGCCCAGGCTCGTTCGAGAGCACCGGGGAGCTGTTTTTT; CDR3aa: CASSPGSFESTGELFF
j_gene: TRBJ1-3; d_gene: -; abundance: -; v_gene: TRBV10-3; CDR3nt: TGTGCCACCCAGACAGCTGGAAACACCATATATTTT; CDR3aa: CATQTAGNTIYF
j_gene: TRBJ1-2; d_gene: -; abundance: -; v_gene: TRBV6-5; CDR3nt: TGTGCCGTCACCCAGGGGACCGAATTAGGCTACACCTTC; CDR3aa: CAVTQGTELGYTF
j_gene: TRBJ1-2; d_gene: TRBD1; abundance: -; v_gene: TRBV28; CDR3nt: TGTGCCAGCAGTTCCCCCAGGGGGCGAGACTATGGCTACACCTTC; CDR3aa: CASSSPRGRDYGYTF
j_gene: TRBJ2-3; d_gene: TRBD2; abundance: once; v_gene: TRBV28; CDR3nt: TGTGCCAGCAGTTTATCTGCGGGAGGGCCGGGTACGCAGTATTTT; CDR3aa: CASSLSAGGPGTQYF
j_gene: TRBJ2-7; d_gene: -; abundance: -; v_gene: TRBV7-9; CDR3nt: TGTGCCAGCAGCGAGGACGGATCTATCTCCTACGAGCAGTACTTC; CDR3aa: CASSEDGSISYEQYF
j_gene: TRBJ1-3; d_gene: -; abundance: -; v_gene: TRBV9; CDR3nt: TGTGCCAGCAGCGTCACTGGGGGAAACACCATATATTTT; CDR3aa: CASSVTGGNTIYF
j_gene: TRBJ2-1; d_gene: -; abundance: -; v_gene: TRBV7-9; CDR3nt: TGTGCCAGCAGCGCAGGGGTGGCCTCCTACAATGAGCAGTTCTTC; CDR3aa: CASSAGVASYNEQFF
j_gene: TRBJ1-2; d_gene: -; abundance: -; v_gene: TRBV2; CDR3nt: TGTGCCAGCAGTCCTAAGGGGGGCTACACCTTC; CDR3aa: CASSPKGGYTF
j_gene: TRBJ2-1; d_gene: TRBD1; abundance: -; v_gene: TRBV28; CDR3nt: TGTGCCAGCAGTTTAGTGGGACAGGGAATTAATGAGCAGTTCTTC; CDR3aa: CASSLVGQGINEQFF
j_gene: TRBJ2-3; d_gene: -; abundance: once; v_gene: TRBV30; CDR3nt: TGTGCCTGGAGTAGGTTAGCGATCACAGATACGCAGTATTTT; CDR3aa: CAWSRLAITDTQYF
j_gene: TRBJ2-7; d_gene: -; abundance: few; v_gene: TRBV11-2; CDR3nt: TGTGCCAGCAGCTCAGGACATGACTACGAGCAGTACTTC; CDR3aa: CASSSGHDYEQYF
j_gene: TRBJ2-1; d_gene: TRBD2; abundance: -; v_gene: TRBV7-2; CDR3nt: TGTGCCAGCAGCTCCGATACCACTAGCGGACTCTACAATGAGCAGTTCTTC; CDR3aa: CASSSDTTSGLYNEQFF
j_gene: TRBJ2-7; d_gene: -; abundance: -; v_gene: TRBV5-5; CDR3nt: TGTGCCAGCAGCTTGCCCAACTCTTACGAGCAGTACTTC; CDR3aa: CASSLPNSYEQYF
j_gene: TRBJ2-2; d_gene: -; abundance: -; v_gene: TRBV30; CDR3nt: TGTGCCTGGAAGCCTAGCGCACAATACACCGGGGAGCTGTTTTTT; CDR3aa: CAWKPSAQYTGELFF
j_gene: TRBJ2-7; d_gene: -; abundance: -; v_gene: TRBV29-1; CDR3nt: TGCAGCGTTGGGGTAGGGGTCTACGAGCAGTACTTC; CDR3aa: CSVGVGVYEQYF
j_gene: TRBJ1-2; d_gene: -; abundance: -; v_gene: TRBV19; CDR3nt: TGTGCCAGTAGTATTAATTTTGGGCTCGGCTACACCTTC; CDR3aa: CASSINFGLGYTF
j_gene: TRBJ2-1; d_gene: TRBD2; abundance: -; v_gene: TRBV27; CDR3nt: TGTGCCAGCATTCCGGGACTAGCGGGCCGGATGTGGCAGTTCTTC; CDR3aa: CASIPGLAGRMWQFF
j_gene: TRBJ2-5; d_gene: TRBD2; abundance: -; v_gene: TRBV2; CDR3nt: TGTGCCAGCATGGGAGGGCCGGGAGAGCAGTACTTC; CDR3aa: CASMGGPGEQYF
j_gene: TRBJ2-1; d_gene: TRBD2; abundance: -; v_gene: TRBV11-2; CDR3nt: TGTGCCAGCAGCTTAGTAGGCGGGAGGGCTCGTAATGAGCAGTTCTTC; CDR3aa: CASSLVGGRARNEQFF
j_gene: TRBJ2-3; d_gene: TRBD2; abundance: -; v_gene: TRBV11-2; CDR3nt: TGTGCCAGCAGCATCAATAGCGGGAGGGGTTCGGATACGCAGTATTTT; CDR3aa: CASSINSGRGSDTQYF
j_gene: TRBJ2-3; d_gene: TRBD2; abundance: -; v_gene: TRBV9; CDR3nt: TGTGCCAGCAGCACCCTAGCGGGGAGCACAGATACGCAGTATTTT; CDR3aa: CASSTLAGSTDTQYF
j_gene: TRBJ2-4; d_gene: -; abundance: -; v_gene: TRBV5-1; CDR3nt: TGCGCCAGCAGCTTGGGGGAAAATGGGGACATTCAGTACTTC; CDR3aa: CASSLGENGDIQYF
j_gene: TRBJ1-2; d_gene: -; abundance: -; v_gene: TRBV29-1; CDR3nt: TGCAGCGTCAGAACCGGGAACCTCGGTGGCTACACCTTC; CDR3aa: CSVRTGNLGGYTF
j_gene: TRBJ1-4; d_gene: -; abundance: -; v_gene: TRBV11-2; CDR3nt: TGTGCCAGCAGCCTCGGGGGAGCAACTAATGAAAAACTGTTTTTT; CDR3aa: CASSLGGATNEKLFF
j_gene: TRBJ2-1; d_gene: -; abundance: -; v_gene: TRBV6-1; CDR3nt: TGTGCCAGCAGTGAACAGCCTGGGGGGAATGAGCAGTTCTTC; CDR3aa: CASSEQPGGNEQFF
j_gene: TRBJ2-2; d_gene: TRBD2; abundance: -; v_gene: TRBV2; CDR3nt: TGTGCCAGCAAAAACGGGAGGGCCGCCGGGGAGCTGTTTTTT; CDR3aa: CASKNGRAAGELFF
j_gene: TRBJ2-6; d_gene: -; abundance: -; v_gene: TRBV28; CDR3nt: TGTGCCAGCAGCCTAGGGGGCTCTGGGGCCAACGTCCTGACTTTC; CDR3aa: CASSLGGSGANVLTF
j_gene: TRBJ1-6; d_gene: -; abundance: -; v_gene: TRBV9; CDR3nt: TGTGCCAGCAGCGTAGAGTCTAATTCACCCCTCCACTTT; CDR3aa: CASSVESNSPLHF
j_gene: TRBJ2-7; d_gene: -; abundance: -; v_gene: TRBV4-1; CDR3nt: TGCGCCAGCAGCCAGCGGGTCGGGCGCCTCTCCTACGAGCAGTACTTC; CDR3aa: CASSQRVGRLSYEQYF
j_gene: TRBJ2-4; d_gene: -; abundance: -; v_gene: TRBV18; CDR3nt: TGTGCCAGCTCACCACCTAGGAACGAGAGAGACATTCAGTACTTC; CDR3aa: CASSPPRNERDIQYF
j_gene: TRBJ2-7; d_gene: TRBD1; abundance: -; v_gene: TRBV10-1; CDR3nt: TGCGCCAGCAGTCAGGACAGGCGGGACGAGCAGTACTTC; CDR3aa: CASSQDRRDEQYF
j_gene: TRBJ2-7; d_gene: -; abundance: -; v_gene: TRBV7-9; CDR3nt: TGTGCCAGCAGCTCCCGACGGGACCCCGCCTACGAGCAGTACTTC; CDR3aa: CASSSRRDPAYEQYF
j_gene: TRBJ2-1; d_gene: -; abundance: -; v_gene: TRBV19; CDR3nt: TGTGCCAGTAGTATACAGTCTGGGAGTCCGGTCAATGAGCAGTTCTTC; CDR3aa: CASSIQSGSPVNEQFF
j_gene: TRBJ2-5; d_gene: TRBD2; abundance: -; v_gene: TRBV9; CDR3nt: TGTGCCAGCAGCGACCTAGCGGGAGAACTTCGGGAGACCCAGTACTTC; CDR3aa: CASSDLAGELRETQYF
j_gene: TRBJ2-7; d_gene: TRBD2; abundance: -; v_gene: TRBV9; CDR3nt: TGTGCCAGCAGCGTAGGAACTAGCGGGAGCTCCTACGAGCAGTACTTC; CDR3aa: CASSVGTSGSSYEQYF
j_gene: TRBJ2-1; d_gene: -; abundance: -; v_gene: TRBV10-1; CDR3nt: TGCGCCAGCAGGACAAGAGCACTTTACAATGAGCAGTTCTTC; CDR3aa: CASRTRALYNEQFF
j_gene: TRBJ2-7; d_gene: TRBD2; abundance: once; v_gene: TRBV5-1; CDR3nt: TGCGCCAGCAGCAGGGCTAGCGGGAGTATCGCCCCCGAGCAGTACTTC; CDR3aa: CASSRASGSIAPEQYF
j_gene: TRBJ2-1; d_gene: -; abundance: -; v_gene: TRBV11-2; CDR3nt: TGTGCCAGCAGCTTAGGCCATGAGCAGTTCTTC; CDR3aa: CASSLGHEQFF
j_gene: TRBJ1-5; d_gene: -; abundance: -; v_gene: TRBV27; CDR3nt: TGTGCCAGCAGTTTATCCAGGACAGCCAATATTAGCAATCAGCCCCAGCATTTT; CDR3aa: CASSLSRTANISNQPQHF
j_gene: TRBJ1-1; d_gene: -; abundance: -; v_gene: TRBV28; CDR3nt: TGTGCCAGTAAGTTAGGGAACACTGAAGCTTTCTTT; CDR3aa: CASKLGNTEAFF
j_gene: TRBJ1-2; d_gene: TRBD1; abundance: -; v_gene: TRBV2; CDR3nt: TGTGCCAGCAGCTCAGGGGGCCGGAGCTACACCTTC; CDR3aa: CASSSGGRSYTF
j_gene: TRBJ2-7; d_gene: TRBD2; abundance: -; v_gene: TRBV27; CDR3nt: TGTGCCAGCAGTTACCAAGGACTAGCGGGAGGAAAGGTCTACGAGCAGTACTTC; CDR3aa: CASSYQGLAGGKVYEQYF
j_gene: TRBJ2-5; d_gene: TRBD2; abundance: once; v_gene: TRBV7-2; CDR3nt: TGTGCCAGCAGCTCGGGACTAGCGGGAGAGACCCAGTACTTC; CDR3aa: CASSSGLAGETQYF
j_gene: TRBJ2-7; d_gene: TRBD1; abundance: -; v_gene: TRBV7-8; CDR3nt: TGTGCCAGCAGCTTAGGAGGGACAGCGAGCTACGAGCAGTACTTC; CDR3aa: CASSLGGTASYEQYF
j_gene: TRBJ1-3; d_gene: TRBD1; abundance: -; v_gene: TRBV11-2; CDR3nt: TGTGCCAGCAGCCTATCGACAGGGACTGGAAACACCATATATTTT; CDR3aa: CASSLSTGTGNTIYF
j_gene: TRBJ2-3; d_gene: -; abundance: -; v_gene: TRBV5-4; CDR3nt: TGTGCCAGCAGCGTAGGGTCGAGAACAGATACGCAGTATTTT; CDR3aa: CASSVGSRTDTQYF